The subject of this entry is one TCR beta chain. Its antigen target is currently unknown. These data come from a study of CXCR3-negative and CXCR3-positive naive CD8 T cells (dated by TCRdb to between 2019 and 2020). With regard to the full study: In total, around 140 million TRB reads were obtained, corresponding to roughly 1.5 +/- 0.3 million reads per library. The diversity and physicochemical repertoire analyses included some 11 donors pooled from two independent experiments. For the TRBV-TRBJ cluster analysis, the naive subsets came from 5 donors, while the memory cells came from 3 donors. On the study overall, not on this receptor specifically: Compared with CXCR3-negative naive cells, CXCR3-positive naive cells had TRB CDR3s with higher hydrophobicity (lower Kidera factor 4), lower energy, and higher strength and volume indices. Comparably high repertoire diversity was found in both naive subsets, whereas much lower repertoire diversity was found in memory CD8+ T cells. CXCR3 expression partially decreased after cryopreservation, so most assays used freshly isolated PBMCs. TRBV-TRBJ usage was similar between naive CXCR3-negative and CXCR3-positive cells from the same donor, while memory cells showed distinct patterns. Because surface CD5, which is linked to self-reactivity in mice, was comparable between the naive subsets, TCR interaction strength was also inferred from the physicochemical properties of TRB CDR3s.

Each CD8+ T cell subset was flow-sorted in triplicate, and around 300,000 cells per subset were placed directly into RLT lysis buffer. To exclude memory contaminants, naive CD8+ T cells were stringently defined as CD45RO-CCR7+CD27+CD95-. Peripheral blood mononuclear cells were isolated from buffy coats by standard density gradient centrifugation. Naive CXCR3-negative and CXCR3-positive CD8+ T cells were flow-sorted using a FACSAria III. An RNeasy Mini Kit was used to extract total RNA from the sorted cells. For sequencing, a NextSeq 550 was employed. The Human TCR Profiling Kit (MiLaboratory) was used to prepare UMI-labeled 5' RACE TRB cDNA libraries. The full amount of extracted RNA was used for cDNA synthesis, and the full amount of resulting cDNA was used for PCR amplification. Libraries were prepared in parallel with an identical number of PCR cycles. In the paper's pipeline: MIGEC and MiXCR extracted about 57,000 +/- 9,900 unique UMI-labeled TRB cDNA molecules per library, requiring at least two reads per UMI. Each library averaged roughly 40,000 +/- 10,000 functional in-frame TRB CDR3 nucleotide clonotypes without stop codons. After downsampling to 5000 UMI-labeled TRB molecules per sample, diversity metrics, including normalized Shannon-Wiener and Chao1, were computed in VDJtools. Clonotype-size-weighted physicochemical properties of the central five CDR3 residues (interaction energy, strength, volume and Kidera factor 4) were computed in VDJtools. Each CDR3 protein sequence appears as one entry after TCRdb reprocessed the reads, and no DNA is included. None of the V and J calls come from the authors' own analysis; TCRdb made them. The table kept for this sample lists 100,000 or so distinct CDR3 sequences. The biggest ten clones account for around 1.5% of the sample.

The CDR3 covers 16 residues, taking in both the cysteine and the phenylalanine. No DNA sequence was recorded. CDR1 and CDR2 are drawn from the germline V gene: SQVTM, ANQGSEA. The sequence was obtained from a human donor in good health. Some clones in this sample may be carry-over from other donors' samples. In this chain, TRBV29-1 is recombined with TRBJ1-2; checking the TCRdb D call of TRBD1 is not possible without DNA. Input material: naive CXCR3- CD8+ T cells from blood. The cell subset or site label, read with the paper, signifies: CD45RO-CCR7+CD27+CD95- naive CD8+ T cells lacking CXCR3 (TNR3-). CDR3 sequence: CSVEGGQGEILYGYTF. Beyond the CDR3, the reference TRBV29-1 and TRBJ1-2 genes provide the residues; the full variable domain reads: SAVISQKPSRDICQRGTSLTIQCQVDSQVTMMFWYRQQPGQSLTLIATANQGSEATYESGFVIDKFPISRPNLTFSTLTVSNMSPEDSSIYLCSVEGGQGEILYGYTFGSGTRLTVV.